The source of this T cell receptor (beta chain) is a study of beta chain features in type 1 diabetes. TCRB transcripts that were expressed got sequenced, as all of the isolated RNA had been reverse transcribed. TCRdb's table, derived via immunoSEQ multiplex PCR, lists solely in-frame clones and lacks some. Among almost 350,000 clones listed, roughly 8% were seen once. Study-wide results and caveats: PCR might preferentially amplify shorter templates, equally in patients and controls.

About this clone: Its antigen remains unknown.

This CDR3 has 15 residues. With 3 bases removed from V and 1 base from J, the gap between germline ends came to 10 bases. In germline, CDR1 is SGHTA, CDR2 FQGNSA. Every participating donor gave one draw, a heparinised blood sample averaging roughly 100 mL. It was via CD45RO/CCR7/CD25/CD127/CD95/CD27 that CD4+ naive, central memory, regulatory and stem cell-like memory cells were sorted. Purity exceeded 95% in all sorted populations. The sequence came from a woman younger than 30 in good health. The chain carries TRBV7-2 and TRBJ1-5; D unclear. Sample: central memory CD4+ T cells from blood. Here the CDR3 DNA reads TGTGCCAGCAGCTTGATTTTTTCCAGCAATCAGCCCCAGCATTTT. Amino acid sequence: CASSLIFSSNQPQHF.